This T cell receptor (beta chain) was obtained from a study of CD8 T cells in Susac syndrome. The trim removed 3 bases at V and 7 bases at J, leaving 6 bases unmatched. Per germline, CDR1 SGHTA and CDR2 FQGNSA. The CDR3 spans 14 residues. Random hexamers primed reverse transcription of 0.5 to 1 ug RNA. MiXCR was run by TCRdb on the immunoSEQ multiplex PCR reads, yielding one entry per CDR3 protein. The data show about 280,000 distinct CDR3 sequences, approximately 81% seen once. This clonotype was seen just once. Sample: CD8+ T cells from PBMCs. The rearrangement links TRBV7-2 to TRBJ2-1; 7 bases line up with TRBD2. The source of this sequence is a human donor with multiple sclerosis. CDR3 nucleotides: TGTGCCAGCAGCTTGGGAGGGAGGTCAAATGAGCAGTTCTTC. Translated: CASSLGGRSNEQFF.